This TCR beta chain was identified during a study of technical replicates of blood from a few donors. CDR3 length equals 15 residues. Trimming removed 4 bases from V and 2 bases from J; junction bases left unmatched: 5. Germline V gene data show CDR1 as SGHNT and CDR2 as YENEEA. Sequencing used immunoSEQ multiplex PCR; TCRdb keeps in-frame clones, though not all of them. Of roughly 79,000 clones in the sample, 90% to 95% were seen once. The source is a human donor in good health. The chain has TRBV11-3 and TRBJ2-3; the match to TRBD2 covers 8 bases. Sequencing input: T cells isolated from PBMCs. DNA for the CDR3: TGTGCCAGCAGCTCCAGACTAGCGTTCACAGATACGCAGTATTTT. This encodes CASSSRLAFTDTQYF.